These 15 T cell receptor beta chains came from one sample sequenced in a study of T cell responses to AZD1222 COVID-19 vaccine. Assay used: immunoSEQ multiplex PCR; TCRdb lists only in-frame clones, some missing. The data show over 100,000 clones, with around 90% seen just once and under 3% held by the top ten. The sequencing here drew on peripheral blood, taken 28 days after the second AZD1222 dose. All receptors come from an adult who received the AZD1222 COVID-19 vaccine.

The count of this clone is one. V usage is TRBV6-5 and J usage is TRBJ1-3; 7 nucleotides agree with TRBD1. The CDR3 length is 14 residues. The V segment lost 10 bases and the J segment 2 bases; nucleotides outside the gene matches: 8. In germline, CDR1 is MNHEY, CDR2 SVGAGI. CDR3 bases: TGTGCCACTCAGGGGGAGGCCGCTGGAAACACCATATATTTT. It translates to CATQGEAAGNTIYF.

The V gene is TRBV5-1, the J gene TRBJ2-7; the D gene is possibly TRBD1 (7 bases). CDR3 length: 14 residues. Germline loops: CDR1 SGHRS, CDR2 YFSETQ. V was clipped by 4 bases and J by 0 bases, with 11 bases between them. The CDR3 DNA follows: TGCGCCAGCAGCCGGGGGACAGCCTCCTACGAGCAGTACTTC. It is translated as CASSRGTASYEQYF.

The chain combines TRBV27 with TRBJ1-1, with D uncertain. This CDR3 has 11 amino acids. V was trimmed by 6 bases and J by 7 bases, leaving 9 bases between them. Germline CDR1 reads MNHEY; CDR2 reads SMNVEV (reference sequence). DNA for the CDR3: TGTGCCAGCAGCTCCTGGGGTGAAGCTTTCTTT. Encoded protein: CASSSWGEAFF.

This sequence joins TRBV18 and TRBJ1-4; D unresolved. The CDR3 has 16 residues. The V gene lost 3 bases and the J gene lost 3 bases, with 14 bases spanning the gap. Germline-derived CDR1 and CDR2 are KGHSH and LQKENI. The CDR3 DNA follows: TGTGCCAGCTCACCCGACTTGAGGATAGCTAATGAAAAACTGTTTTTT. Protein product: CASSPDLRIANEKLFF.

This sequence joins TRBV9 and TRBJ1-4, with a weak D call TRBD1 (5 bases). The germline V gene has CDR1 SGDLS and CDR2 YYNGEE. The CDR3 runs to 13 residues. V was clipped by 4 bases and J by 6 bases, with 10 bases between them. CDR3 sequence (DNA): TGTGCCAGCAGCCCGGGGCCCGATGAAAAACTGTTTTTT. It translates to CASSPGPDEKLFF.

The chain links TRBV2 to TRBJ1-6, with 7 nucleotides matching TRBD1. V gave up 5 bases and J gave up 10 bases; unmatched junction bases: 11. The germline V gene has CDR1 SNHLY and CDR2 FYNNEI. CDR3 size: 15 residues. Written as DNA, the CDR3 is TGTGCCAGCAGTCCGACTCTGACAGGGATGTCACCCCTCCACTTT. It specifies CASSPTLTGMSPLHF. The full variable domain, its missing parts supplied by reference TRBV2 and TRBJ1-6, is EPEVTQTPSHQVTQMGQEVILRCVPISNHLYFYWYRQILGQKVEFLVSFYNNEISEKSEIFDDQFSVERPDGSNFTLKIRSTKLEDSAMYFCASSPTLTGMSPLHFGNGTRLTVT.

V gene TRBV28 combines with J gene TRBJ1-3, with 8 bases fitting TRBD1. Trimming took 8 bases from V and 0 from J; bases not matched to a gene: 9. CDR3 size: 16 residues. Per germline, CDR1 MDHEN and CDR2 SYDVKM. CDR3: CASRTGNWGSGNTIYF. The CDR3 DNA sequence: TGTGCCAGCCGGACAGGGAATTGGGGCTCTGGAAACACCATATATTTT.

V is TRBV11-2 and J is TRBJ1-5; D remains unclear. CDR1 SGHAT and CDR2 FQNNGV come from the germline V gene. This CDR3 has 15 amino acids. V shed 5 bases and J shed 8 bases, with 19 bases lying between them. The CDR3 region is CASSPGPPLVEPQHF. The CDR3 nucleotides read TGTGCCAGCAGCCCAGGACCCCCGCTGGTGGAGCCCCAGCATTTT.

The chain couples TRBV28 to TRBJ2-7; tentative D call: TRBD1 (6 bases). The V gene's germline CDR1 is MDHEN and CDR2 SYDVKM. Trimming shortened V by 6 bases and J by 7 bases, and 13 bases separated the two germline ends. CDR3 length: 12 amino acids. The CDR3 sequence: CASSQQGWEQYF. As DNA, the CDR3 is TGTGCCAGCAGCCAACAGGGTTGGGAGCAGTACTTC.

The genes are TRBV7-8 and TRBJ1-1; D is undetermined. Trimming pared 1 base from V and 1 base from J, leaving 7 bases between. The CDR3 has 14 amino acids. CDR1 SGHVS and CDR2 FQNEAQ come from the germline V gene. DNA of the CDR3: TGTGCCAGCAGCTTAGTGTCAAGGAACACTGAAGCTTTCTTT. Its translation is CASSLVSRNTEAFF.

This chain joins TRBV28 and TRBJ1-3; D remains unclear. V was shortened by 3 bases and J by 3 bases, with 6 bases between the two germline ends. The germline gives CDR1 MDHEN, CDR2 SYDVKM. CDR3 length: 13 residues. The CDR3 DNA sequence: TGTGCCAGCAGTTTTCGGCTTGGAAACACCATATATTTT. It yields the protein CASSFRLGNTIYF.

This clone was counted once. This chain's CDR3 is CASSLQPVSGNTIYF. CDR3 coding DNA: TGTGCCAGCAGCTTACAACCAGTCTCTGGAAACACCATATATTTT. The V call is TRBV7-6, the J call TRBJ1-3, with D unresolved. CDR3 length equals 15 residues. CDR1 and CDR2 (germline): SGHVS, FNYEAQ. Trimming stripped 2 bases from V and 0 bases from J, with 8 bases between.

The chain couples TRBV7-9 to TRBJ1-6; TRBD1 is a possible D gene (6 bases). The CDR3 has 16 amino acids. Deletions cut 5 bases from V and 0 bases from J, with 11 bases between. The germline V gene has CDR1 SEHNR and CDR2 FQNEAQ (reference sequence). For the CDR3, the DNA is TGTGCCAGCAGCGGAAGGGGGAGCTCCTATAATTCACCCCTCCACTTT. Translated: CASSGRGSSYNSPLHF.

The rearrangement uses TRBV5-1 and TRBJ1-3; maybe TRBD1 (6 bases). The V and J ends lost 3 bases and 3 bases respectively, with 13 bases between them. The CDR3 extends over 15 amino acids. CDR1 is SGHRS, CDR2 YFSETQ, per germline. CDR3: CASSSTGFFGNTIYF. As DNA, the CDR3 is TGCGCCAGCAGCTCCACAGGGTTCTTTGGAAACACCATATATTTT.

The genes are TRBV5-1 and TRBJ2-1, with 10 positions matching TRBD1. Trimming removed 4 bases from V and 3 bases from J; junction bases left unmatched: 10. Germline CDR1 and CDR2: SGHRS and YFSETQ. CDR3 size: 17 residues. CDR3 nucleotides: TGCGCCAGCAGCGGGAGACAGGGGGCTTTTCGCTACAATGAGCAGTTCTTC. Protein: CASSGRQGAFRYNEQFF. The entire variable domain, with the rest obtained from reference TRBV5-1 and TRBJ2-1, is as follows: KAGVTQTPRYLIKTRGQQVTLSCSPISGHRSVSWYQQTPGQGLQFLFEYFSETQRNKGNFPGRFSGRQFSNSRSEMNVSTLELGDSALYLCASSGRQGAFRYNEQFFGPGTRLTVL.